The 21 T cell receptor beta chains given below trace back to one sample, sequenced in a study of identical twins (dated by TCRdb to 2016 to 2017). Libraries came from 5' RACE. Sequenced using an Illumina HiSeq 2000. The public reads were reprocessed in TCRdb via fastp at Q25 and MiXCR, keeping in-frame beta chains. Every entry covers one CDR3 protein and lists the most common genes and DNA from its rows. The sample table contains fewer than 250,000 distinct CDR3 sequences; only one count was recorded for around a tenth of them. Of the sample, 4% to 6% is held by the ten largest clones. The sample consisted of memory (CD45RO+) T cells sorted from blood. Explained via the paper, the cell subset or site label denotes: CD45RO+ enriched T cells. These receptors all stem from a woman aged 18-35 years in good health.

This clonotype was counted between two and nine times. This rearrangement joins TRBV3-1 to TRBJ1-2; no definite D call. CDR3 size: 12 residues. The V gene's germline CDR1 is LGHDT and CDR2 YNNKEL (reference sequence). V lost 4 bases, J lost 4 bases, and 7 bases lay in between. As DNA, the CDR3 is TGTGCCAGCAGCCTGCTCCGCTATGGCTACACCTTC. Its protein product is CASSLLRYGYTF.

This clonotype was detected a few times. The chain links TRBV12-3 or TRBV12-4 to TRBJ2-5; D is possibly TRBD2 (5 bases). This CDR3 region has 14 residues. V lost 7 bases and J lost 4, with 16 bases in between. CDR3 DNA sequence: TGTGCCAGCACCCACCCCGGGGATCGAGAGACCCAGTACTTC. Amino acids: CASTHPGDRETQYF.

This clonotype was seen only a few times. The chain is built from TRBV7-2 and TRBJ2-1, with D uncertain. This CDR3 spans 13 amino acids. Looked up from germline, CDR1 is SGHTA and CDR2 is FQGNSA. Trimming pared 5 bases from V and 4 bases from J, leaving 9 bases between. The CDR3 bases are TGTGCCAGCAGCCCCCAAGTATACAATGAGCAGTTCTTC. It is translated as CASSPQVYNEQFF. Supplemented by reference TRBV7-2 and TRBJ2-1, the full variable domain reads GAGVSQSPSNKVTEKGKDVELRCDPISGHTALYWYRQSLGQGLEFLIYFQGNSAPDKSGLPSDRFSAERTGGSVSTLTIQRTQQEDSAVYLCASSPQVYNEQFFGPGTRLTVL.

This clonotype was seen a handful of times. The CDR3 DNA is TGTGCCAGCAGCTTAGGGGCCAGGGATGGGACCGGGGAGCTGTTTTTT. It specifies CASSLGARDGTGELFF. This chain links TRBV7-2 with TRBJ2-2; the D gene is possibly TRBD1 (5 bases). The CDR3 runs to 16 residues. Trimming left V 1 base short and J 5 bases short, with 14 bases between. CDR1 SGHTA and CDR2 FQGNSA come from the germline V gene.

The chain carries TRBV7-2 and TRBJ2-1; 8 bases align to TRBD2. Germline V gene sequence: CDR1 SGHTA, CDR2 FQGNSA. The CDR3 has 15 residues. V gave up 5 bases and J gave up 8 bases; unmatched junction bases: 11. As DNA, the CDR3 is TGTGCCAGCAGCGAAGGGACTAGGGCCCGCGATGAGCAGTTCTTC. As protein: CASSEGTRARDEQFF.

The table lists this clonotype with a few counts. The rearrangement joins TRBV29-1 to TRBJ2-1; D ambiguous. In germline, CDR1 is SQVTM, CDR2 ANQGSEA. Trimming took off 5 bases at V and 0 bases at J, with 8 bases between the two ends. This CDR3 is 13 amino acids long. The CDR3 DNA reads as TGCAGCGTTAAGGGTAGCTCCTACAATGAGCAGTTCTTC. Its protein product is CSVKGSSYNEQFF.

In its sample, this clonotype was seen many times. V is TRBV11-2 and J is TRBJ2-3, with D perhaps TRBD1 or TRBD2 (5 bases each). With 4 bases removed from V and 0 bases from J, the gap between germline ends came to 14 bases. Germline V lookup: CDR1 SGHAT, CDR2 FQNNGV. The CDR3 loop spans 16 amino acids. CDR3 residues: CASSSTRDQSTDTQYF. CDR3 nucleotides: TGTGCCAGCAGCTCGACTCGGGACCAAAGCACAGATACGCAGTATTTT.

The gene calls are TRBV28 and TRBJ2-2; D not resolved. The V end was cut by 7 bases, the J end by 4 bases, with 7 bases between. Looked up from germline, CDR1 is MDHEN and CDR2 is SYDVKM. This CDR3 has 12 residues. In DNA, the CDR3 is TGTGCCAGCAAACTGGGCACCGGGGAGCTGTTTTTT. Translating it yields CASKLGTGELFF.

The V and J genes are TRBV6-1 and TRBJ2-5; TRBD2 matches at 11 bases. The germline gives CDR1 MNHNS, CDR2 SASEGT. This CDR3 spans 16 amino acids. With 6 bases clipped from V and 1 base from J, the junction kept 7 bases outside the gene matches. CDR3 sequence (DNA): TGTGCCAGCAGCCCGACCGGGACTAGCGGCCAAGAGACCCAGTACTTC. Amino acids: CASSPTGTSGQETQYF.

In this sample, this clonotype turned up many times. The rearrangement uses TRBV20-1 and TRBJ2-3, with D unresolved. CDR1 and CDR2 (germline): DFQATT, SNEGSKA (reference sequence). Trimming removed 5 bases at V and 2 bases at J, with 8 bases between. The CDR3 totals 12 residues. Here the CDR3 reads CSALGPTDTQYF. DNA for the CDR3: TGCAGTGCTCTTGGGCCCACAGATACGCAGTATTTT.

This clonotype was detected only a few times. The chain joins TRBV5-1 to TRBJ1-1, with 9 bases lining up with TRBD1. J lost 0 bases, V lost 5 bases, and 8 bases had no gene match. CDR3 length: 16 amino acids. Germline CDR1 reads SGHRS; CDR2 reads YFSETQ. The CDR3 loop is CASRNDRGAMNTEAFF. In DNA, the CDR3 is TGCGCCAGCAGGAACGACAGGGGGGCAATGAACACTGAAGCTTTCTTT.

The table lists this clonotype with many counts. The rearrangement joins TRBV7-2 to TRBJ2-1, with TRBD2 as a possible D gene (6 bases). Trimming cost V 6 bases and J 9 bases, with 18 bases left between them. The germline gives CDR1 SGHTA, CDR2 FQGNSA. The CDR3 runs 14 residues. The CDR3 DNA follows: TGTGCCAGCAGGGGAGGTGGAGGACCGGGTGAGCAGTTCTTC. Translated: CASRGGGGPGEQFF.

This clonotype was found a few times. V and J are TRBV5-6 and TRBJ2-7; 13 nucleotides line up with TRBD2. CDR3 size: 20 residues. Germline V gives CDR1 SGHDT, CDR2 YYEEEE. Trimming at V came to 1 base and at J to 0 bases, leaving 13 bases not matched to a gene. The CDR3 coding sequence is TGTGCCAGCAGCTTGACCCAAACCCCGGGACTAGCGGGATACTCCTACGAGCAGTACTTC. This translates into CASSLTQTPGLAGYSYEQYF.

The chain recombines TRBV6-5 with TRBJ2-1, with 9 nucleotides matching TRBD1. Germline CDR1 and CDR2: MNHEY and SVGAGI. This CDR3 is 18 amino acids long. V shed 2 bases and J 5 bases; nucleotides not matched to a gene: 13. The chain's CDR3 is CASSYGSRDRGIDNEQFF. CDR3 DNA: TGTGCCAGCAGTTACGGGTCCCGTGACAGGGGGATCGACAATGAGCAGTTCTTC.

This sequence joins TRBV4-3 and TRBJ2-7, with D maybe TRBD1 (6 bases). The CDR3 consists of 16 residues. Germline V gene data show CDR1 as LGHNA and CDR2 as YSLEER. The V end lost 0 bases, the J end lost 1 base, and 13 bases lay between the germline ends. This CDR3 is CASSQDLLDRSYEQYF. The CDR3 bases are TGCGCCAGCAGCCAAGATCTGCTCGACAGGTCCTACGAGCAGTACTTC.

This clonotype came up many times. The chain uses TRBV5-1 and TRBJ2-2; a possible D gene is TRBD1 (5 bases). Trimming took 3 bases from V and 2 from J, leaving 14 bases between them. Germline V gives CDR1 SGHRS, CDR2 YFSETQ. The CDR3 runs to 16 residues. The CDR3 sequence: CASSSRALTNTGELFF. CDR3 in DNA: TGCGCCAGCAGCTCCAGGGCCCTCACCAACACCGGGGAGCTGTTTTTT.

The sample holds a few counts of this clonotype. The genes are TRBV10-3 and TRBJ1-1; D is undetermined. Germline values: CDR1 ENHRY, CDR2 SYGVKD. The CDR3 sequence is 14 residues long. V was pared by 0 bases and J by 5 bases, with 10 bases between. The CDR3 DNA is TGTGCCATCAGTGAGTCGCATGGTACGACTGAAGCTTTCTTT. It codes for CAISESHGTTEAFF.

This chain connects TRBV21-1 to TRBJ2-7; the tabulated D call, TRBD1, remains unverified against the DNA. TRBV21-1 is termed a pseudogene. This CDR3 comprises 16 residues. The chain's CDR3 is CASSKGPRAYPYEQYF. DNA for the CDR3: TGTGCCAGCAGCAAAGGCCCCCGGGCTTACCCCTACGAGCAGTACTTC.

The rearrangement uses TRBV20-1 and TRBJ1-1; D not resolved. Trimming removed 3 bases at V and 6 bases at J, with 11 bases between. Germline CDR1 and CDR2: DFQATT and SNEGSKA (reference sequence). This CDR3 region has 12 residues. CDR3 loop: CSASDLVPEAFF. Here the CDR3 DNA reads TGCAGTGCTAGCGATCTGGTCCCTGAAGCTTTCTTT.

This clonotype turned up a few times. This chain connects TRBV20-1 to TRBJ2-3; 7 bases map to TRBD1. Trimming removed 6 bases from V and 5 bases from J; junction bases left unmatched: 8. The length of the CDR3 is 13 residues. Germline V CDR1 and CDR2: DFQATT, SNEGSKA (reference sequence). The CDR3 protein is CSARQGSGDTQYF. DNA for the CDR3: TGCAGTGCGAGACAGGGATCAGGAGATACGCAGTATTTT.

This clonotype has more than one count but fewer than ten. The rearrangement joins TRBV7-2 to TRBJ1-3; tentatively, D is TRBD1 (6 bases). The length of the CDR3 is 15 residues. The germline V gene has CDR1 SGHTA and CDR2 FQGNSA. V dropped 3 bases and J dropped 4 bases, with 13 bases sitting between them. CDR3: CASSFQGNPGNTIYF. The DNA of the CDR3 is TGTGCCAGCAGCTTCCAGGGGAACCCGGGAAACACCATATATTTT.